This T cell receptor (beta chain) appears in the sequencing data of a study of OX40 agonist ivuxolimab in advanced cancers. Study-level information: Partial responses were achieved by three patients, of whom one had hepatocellular carcinoma and two had cutaneous melanoma.

In germline, CDR1 is SGHTA, CDR2 FQGNSA. Between the trimmed V and J ends, which lost 2 bases and 6 bases, there was a span of 23 bases. This CDR3 spans 17 amino acids. Method: immunoSEQ multiplex PCR; TCRdb's copy keeps in-frame clones and lacks some. Of tens of thousands of clones in the sample, roughly 80% were seen once. This sequence originates from an adult with an advanced solid tumor such as melanoma, head and neck, liver or kidney cancer. The rearrangement joins TRBV7-2 to TRBJ2-7; tentative D call: TRBD1 (6 bases). Sample: CD4+ or CD8+ T cells sorted from blood, taken in a trial of the OX40 agonist ivuxolimab. CDR3 nucleotide sequence: TGTGCCAGCAGCTTAAGGGTCGGGGACATAAGATCGGGCGAGCAGTACTTC. Translation gives CASSLRVGDIRSGEQYF.